This TCR beta chain came from a study of blood T cell repertoires in COVID-19. Study summary: Donors in the United States, Italy and Spain gave samples during acute or convalescent COVID-19. T cells, B-cell-depleted T cells, or PBMCs provided the cDNA or gDNA that served as material.

TCRdb keeps only in-frame clones here, not all; method: immunoSEQ multiplex PCR. This sample has 150,000 to 250,000 clones, with approximately 86% found just once. Participant age was 18 to 89 years, and participants resided in about two dozen US areas. Allocation to cohorts depended on clinical history reported by the participants. This clone appeared once. Input material: PBMCs or T cells enriched from blood (not recorded which). The TCR sequence derives from a woman in her 30s who had recovered from COVID-19.

This chain's CDR3 is CASSLGQGTYGYTF. The CDR3 DNA reads as TGTGCCAGTAGCCTAGGACAGGGAACCTATGGCTACACCTTC. The genes are TRBV19 and TRBJ1-2; 8 nucleotides align to TRBD1. The CDR3 loop spans 14 amino acids. CDR1 is LNHDA and CDR2 is SQIVND in the germline V gene (reference sequence). The V gene end was trimmed by 6 bases and the J gene end by 4 bases; junction bases not matched to a gene: 7.